This TCR beta chain stems from a study of blood T cell repertoires in COVID-19. Study-wide context: There were acute and convalescent COVID-19 samples, and they came from the United States, Italy and Spain. Nucleic acid was either cDNA or gDNA, and it came from T cells, B-cell-depleted T cells, or PBMCs.

This CDR3 contains 17 residues. J was trimmed by 2 bases and V by 4 bases; bases with no gene match: 11. Germline CDR1 KGHSH, CDR2 LQKENI. Per the study methods: Amplification of reference gene primers provided the estimated nucleated cell counts. The table came from immunoSEQ multiplex PCR; TCRdb's copy has only in-frame clones and leaves some out. V, J and clone size derive from that table, while D and trimming were established from the DNA sequence. The sample has under 200,000 clones, approximately 83% seen once; the top ten hold 2% to 2.5%. The sample comprised peripheral blood. The clonotype comes from a woman older than 75 with acute or convalescent COVID-19. The V and J genes are TRBV18 and TRBJ1-3, with TRBD1 matching over 7 bases. CDR3 region: CASSLKADRVTGNTIYF. CDR3 sequence (DNA): TGTGCCAGCTCACTAAAGGCCGACAGGGTAACTGGAAACACCATATATTTT.